These T cell receptor beta chains were read from a single sample in a study of blood T cell repertoires in COVID-19. Profiled with immunoSEQ multiplex PCR; TCRdb holds only in-frame clones, not every one. The data contain around 180,000 clones, approximately 85% of them singletons. The sequencing input was PBMCs or T cells enriched from blood (not recorded which). These receptors originate from a woman in her twenties or thirties who had recovered from COVID-19. Each CDR3 is given with its conserved first and last residue. Fields, in order: J gene, D gene, V gene, CDR3 length, clone size, CDR3 DNA, CDR3 protein. A D gene is named only where the DNA matches it firmly. Clone size is shown for a subset of rows, as once, few, many or a class of expanded clone.

>TRBJ2-7|-|TRBV18|15|-
TGTGCCAGCTCACCCGTAACAGGGAAGTGGGACGAGCAGTACTTC
CASSPVTGKWDEQYF
>TRBJ2-1|TRBD2|TRBV5-4|15|-
TGTGCCAGCAGCTTGCCGGGACTAGCGGACAATGAGCAGTTCTTC
CASSLPGLADNEQFF
>TRBJ2-1|TRBD2|TRBV5-1|21|-
TGCGCCAGCAGCTTGGAAGGGCTAGCGGGACGTCACGGGTTCTCCTACAATGAGCAGTTCTTC
CASSLEGLAGRHGFSYNEQFF
>TRBJ2-5|TRBD2|TRBV9|14|-
TGTGCCAGCAGCGTAGGGGTAGCGGGAGGTGCCCAGTACTTC
CASSVGVAGGAQYF
>TRBJ1-3|-|TRBV7-9|16|-
TGTGCCAGCAGCTTAGATGCACCCAGCTCTGGAAACACCATATATTTT
CASSLDAPSSGNTIYF
>TRBJ1-1|-|TRBV7-3|15|-
TGTGCCAGCAGCTTAAATGGAGGGGCGAACACTGAAGCTTTCTTT
CASSLNGGANTEAFF
>TRBJ2-1|TRBD1|TRBV19|14|few
TGTGCCAGTAGTCTACAGGGGGTCTACAATGAGCAGTTCTTC
CASSLQGVYNEQFF
>TRBJ2-7|-|TRBV6-5|15|once
TGTGCCAGCAGGTCAAGAAGCCAGGTTCTCTACGAGCAGTACTTC
CASRSRSQVLYEQYF
>TRBJ2-2|TRBD2|TRBV24-1|14|-
TGTGCCACCAGTGATATGGGGGGGGCCGGGGAGCTGTTTTTT
CATSDMGGAGELFF
>TRBJ1-4|-|TRBV7-9|14|-
TGTGCCAGCAGCTTAGCTGTCTCAGGGCGGAAACTGTTTTTT
CASSLAVSGRKLFF
>TRBJ2-1|TRBD2|TRBV28|15|-
TGTGCCAGCAGTTTCAATATCGGGACTAGCGGGACCTGGTTCTTC
CASSFNIGTSGTWFF
>TRBJ2-3|-|TRBV11-2|12|-
TGTGCCAGCAGCCTATCCCAAACCCGGGGGTATTTT
CASSLSQTRGYF
>TRBJ1-4|TRBD1|TRBV10-2|15|-
TGCGCCAGCAGTCCTATCGGGACAGAAAATGAAAAACTGTTTTTT
CASSPIGTENEKLFF
>TRBJ2-5|-|TRBV3-1/TRBV3-2|15|-
TGTGCCAGCAGCCAGCTCTTGCGGTACCAAGAGACCCAGTACTTC
CASSQLLRYQETQYF
>TRBJ2-1|TRBD2|TRBV6-5|15|few
TGTGCCAGCAGGGGGTGGACTAGCGGTTACAATGAGCAGTTCTTC
CASRGWTSGYNEQFF
>TRBJ2-3|-|TRBV4-1|14|-
TGCGCCAGCAGCCACATCAGACTGACAGATACGCAGTATTTT
CASSHIRLTDTQYF
>TRBJ1-5|-|TRBV28|16|-
TGTGCCAGCAGTCGAAGCGGCAGGGGAGGGGGTCAGCCCCAGCATTTT
CASSRSGRGGGQPQHF
>TRBJ1-3|TRBD1|TRBV5-1|16|-
TGCGCCAGCAGCCCCACGGACAGGGGGTATGGAAACACCATATATTTT
CASSPTDRGYGNTIYF